The following is a T cell receptor (beta chain) sequence with its context. The entry originates in a study of cytomegalovirus exposure and HLA in healthy donors. Trimming took 4 bases from V and 2 from J; bases not matched to a gene: 7. Per the germline V gene, CDR1 is PRHDT and CDR2 is FYEKMQ (reference sequence). The CDR3 has 15 residues. This table comes from immunoSEQ multiplex PCR, and its TCRdb copy is limited to in-frame clones, with some not included. The data hold some 230,000 clones, with about nine tenths observed a single time. The sequence was collected from a woman aged 18-29 years in good health and CMV-seronegative. The gene calls are TRBV13 and TRBJ2-5; 7 bases map to TRBD1. Material for sequencing was PBMCs. DNA of the CDR3: TGTGCCAGCAGCTCGGACCGGGACAGACAAGAGACCCAGTACTTC. Amino acid sequence: CASSSDRDRQETQYF.